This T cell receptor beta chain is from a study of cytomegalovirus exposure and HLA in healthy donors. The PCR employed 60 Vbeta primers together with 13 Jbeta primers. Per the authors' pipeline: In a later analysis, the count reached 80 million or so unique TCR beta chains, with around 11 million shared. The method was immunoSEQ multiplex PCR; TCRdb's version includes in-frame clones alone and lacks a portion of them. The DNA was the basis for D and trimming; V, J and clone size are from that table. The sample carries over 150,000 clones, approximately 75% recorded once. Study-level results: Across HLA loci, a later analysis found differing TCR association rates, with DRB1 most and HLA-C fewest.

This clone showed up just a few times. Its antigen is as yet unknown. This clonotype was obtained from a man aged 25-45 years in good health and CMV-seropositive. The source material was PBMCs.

CDR3 in DNA: TGTGCCAGCAGCTTCGAAGAGACCCAGTACTTC. This codes for CASSFEETQYF. This chain joins TRBV5-4 and TRBJ2-5; D unresolved. This CDR3 has 11 residues. The V end lost 2 bases, the J end lost 3 bases, and 2 bases lay between the germline ends. Germline lookup yields CDR1 SGHNT and CDR2 YYREEE (reference sequence).